This T cell receptor beta chain came from a study of T cells in Graves' hyperthyroidism and ophthalmopathy. Study context: Peripheral blood was acquired at first diagnosis, ahead of any therapy whatsoever.

General study points: Most clonotypes expanded in the thyroid (above 0.001) were also present in blood.

Looked up from germline, CDR1 is ENHRY and CDR2 is SYGVKD. The CDR3 covers 14 residues. The V gene end was trimmed by 8 bases and the J gene end by 2 bases; junction bases not matched to a gene: 6. This clonotype was observed many times. Its target is not known. Amplification of TCR beta CDR3 regions used RNA as the template. Initially, a first-round RT-PCR of the TCR CDR3 employed the HTBI primer set. A single record per CDR3 protein comes from TCRdb applying MiXCR to the multiplex PCR reads. The top ten clones hold more than 25% of a sample with around 720,000 distinct CDR3 sequences, 30% to 40% of them seen once. Patients aged 18 to 65 had newly diagnosed hyperthyroidism lasting under 2 months. The study excluded patients with uncontrolled infection, other autoimmune disease, pregnancy or lactation.

This clonotype originated in a woman aged 40-49 years with Graves' hyperthyroidism. Sequencing was performed on blood. This sequence joins TRBV10-3 and TRBJ1-3; 7 nucleotides align to TRBD1. The CDR3 region is CAIGTGQAGNTIYF. In DNA, the CDR3 is TGTGCCATCGGCACCGGACAGGCTGGAAACACCATATATTTT.